This T cell receptor (beta chain) is from a study of vaccination and CD4 T cells after COVID-19. Germline V CDR1 and CDR2: LNHDA, SQIVND (reference sequence). V lost 6 bases and J 14 bases, leaving 20 bases between the germline ends. The CDR3 is made up of 14 amino acids. The treatment denotes: approximately 9-day PBMC culture with coronavirus spike peptide pools or control peptides (ViraFEST assay). Cultures got half-medium changes with IL-2 on days 3 and 7. This clonotype showed up just a few times. Its antigen is currently unknown. The Oncomine TCR Beta short-read assay generated sequence data from the DNA of cultured CD4+ T cells. TCRdb re-analysed the PCR reads in MiXCR, keeping a single row per CDR3 protein. In the table there are 14,000 to 15,000 distinct CDR3 sequences, 48% of which are singletons.

The sequenced sample was CD4+ T cells from blood, cultured in vitro. The sequence was obtained from a human donor who had recovered from COVID-19. The gene calls are TRBV19 and TRBJ1-6; TRBD1 is a possible D gene (6 bases). The CDR3 loop reads CASRPGHREGTLHF. The DNA of the CDR3 is TGTGCCAGTAGGCCGGGACACAGGGAGGGAACCCTCCACTTT.